The 4 T cell receptor beta chains below all came from one sample that was sequenced in a study of T cell repertoires in cytomegalovirus infection. MiXCR was run by TCRdb on the reads, yielding one entry per CDR3 protein. The sample carries just over 450,000 distinct CDR3 sequences, 42% recorded once. For these receptors, no antigen is known. The sample consisted of cultured PBMCs, taken from culture after CMV antigen stimulation. All receptors derive from a human donor in good health (CMV status not recorded). Some clones in this sample may be carry-over from other donors' samples.

This clonotype showed up just a few times. CDR3 sequence: CASSYSHLAGAPEQFF. The CDR3 DNA reads as TGTGCCAGCAGTTACTCTCATCTAGCGGGAGCGCCTGAGCAGTTCTTC. The V call is TRBV6-5, the J call TRBJ2-1; 10 nucleotides line up with TRBD2. CDR3 length equals 16 residues. Germline V gene data show CDR1 as MNHEY and CDR2 as SVGAGI. The V segment lost 0 bases and the J segment 9 bases; nucleotides outside the gene matches: 8.

This clonotype was counted only a few times. A junction boundary mismatches the germline segment, possibly from a read error. V gene TRBV12-3 or TRBV12-4 combines with J gene TRBJ1-6; no firm D call. This CDR3 comprises 15 residues. The CDR3 reads CASTLGPFRASPLHF. In nucleotides, the CDR3 is TGTGCCAGCACTTTAGGGCCTTTTCGGGCTTCACCCCTCCACTTT.

The rearrangement links TRBV6-6 to TRBJ2-5; 10 bases agree with TRBD2. The CDR3 contains 14 residues. The J segment lost 2 bases and the V segment lost 5 bases, leaving 2 bases of the junction unmatched. The V gene's germline CDR1 is MNHNY and CDR2 SVGAGI (reference sequence). The CDR3 DNA follows: TGTGCCAGCAGTAGAGCGGGAGGGCAAGAGACCCAGTACTTC. Encoded protein: CASSRAGGQETQYF.

This clonotype was seen a few times. The chain recombines TRBV6-2 or TRBV6-3 with TRBJ2-3; 9 bases are a match to TRBD2. CDR1 MNHEY and CDR2 SVGEGT come from the germline V gene. This CDR3 comprises 16 residues. V shed 2 bases and J 5 bases; nucleotides not matched to a gene: 8. CDR3 in DNA: TGTGCCAGCAGTTACGTCGCGGGAGGGCCTGGAGATACGCAGTATTTT. This codes for CASSYVAGGPGDTQYF.